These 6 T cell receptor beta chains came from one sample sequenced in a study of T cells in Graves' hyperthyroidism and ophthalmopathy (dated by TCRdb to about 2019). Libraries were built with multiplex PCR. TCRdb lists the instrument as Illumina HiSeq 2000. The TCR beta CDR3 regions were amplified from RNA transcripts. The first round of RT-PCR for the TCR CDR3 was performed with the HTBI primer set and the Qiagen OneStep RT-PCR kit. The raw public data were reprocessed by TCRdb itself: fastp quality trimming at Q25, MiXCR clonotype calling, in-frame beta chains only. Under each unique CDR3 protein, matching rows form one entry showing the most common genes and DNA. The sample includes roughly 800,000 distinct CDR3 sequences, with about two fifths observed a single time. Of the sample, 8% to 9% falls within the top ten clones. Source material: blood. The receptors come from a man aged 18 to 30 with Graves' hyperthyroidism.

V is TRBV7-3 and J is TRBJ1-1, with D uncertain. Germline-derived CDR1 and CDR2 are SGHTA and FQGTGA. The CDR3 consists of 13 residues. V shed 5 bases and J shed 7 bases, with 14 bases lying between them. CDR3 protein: CASSPGRHFEAFF. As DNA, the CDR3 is TGTGCCAGCAGCCCCGGGCGTCACTTTGAAGCTTTCTTT.

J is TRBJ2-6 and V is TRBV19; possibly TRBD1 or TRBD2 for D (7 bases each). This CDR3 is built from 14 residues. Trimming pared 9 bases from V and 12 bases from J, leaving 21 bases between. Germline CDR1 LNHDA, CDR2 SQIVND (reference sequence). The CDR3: CASSPTGGDSVLTF. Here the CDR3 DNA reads TGTGCCAGCAGCCCTACTGGGGGGGACAGCGTCCTGACTTTC.

The CDR3 spells CASSQEDGRQPQHF. The CDR3 region has the DNA TGCGCCAGCAGCCAAGAGGACGGGAGGCAGCCCCAGCATTTT. The chain is built from TRBV4-1 and TRBJ1-5; D gene uncertain. Per germline, CDR1 MGHRA and CDR2 YSYEKL. V was trimmed by 0 bases and J by 7 bases, leaving 10 bases between them. The CDR3 consists of 14 residues.

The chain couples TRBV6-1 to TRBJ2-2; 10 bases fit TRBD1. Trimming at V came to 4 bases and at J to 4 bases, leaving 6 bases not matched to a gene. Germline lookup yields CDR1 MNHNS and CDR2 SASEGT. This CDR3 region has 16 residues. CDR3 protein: CASSARDRGGTGELFF. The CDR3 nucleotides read TGTGCCAGCAGTGCCCGGGACAGGGGCGGCACCGGGGAGCTGTTTTTT.

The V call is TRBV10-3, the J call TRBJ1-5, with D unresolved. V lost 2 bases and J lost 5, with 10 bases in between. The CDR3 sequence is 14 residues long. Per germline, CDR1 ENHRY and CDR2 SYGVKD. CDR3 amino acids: CAISEGAGDQPQHF. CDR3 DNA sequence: TGTGCCATCAGTGAGGGCGCCGGGGATCAGCCCCAGCATTTT.

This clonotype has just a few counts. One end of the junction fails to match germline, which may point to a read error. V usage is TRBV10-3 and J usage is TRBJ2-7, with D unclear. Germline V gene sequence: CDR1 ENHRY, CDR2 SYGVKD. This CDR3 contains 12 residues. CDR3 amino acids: CASSYWGDEQYF. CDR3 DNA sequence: TGTGCCAGCAGTTACTGGGGTGACGAGCAGTACTTC.